These 21 T cell receptor beta chains share one sample of origin, sequenced in a study of CD4 T cell repertoires in COVID-19. Sequenced by immunoSEQ multiplex PCR; TCRdb stores in-frame clones only, minus some. The sample yields tens of thousands of clones, roughly 80% seen once. Sequenced here: CD4+ T cells from peripheral blood, sampled after recovery from COVID-19. The receptors derive from a human donor who had COVID-19.

This rearrangement joins TRBV7-2 to TRBJ2-7, with D maybe TRBD1 (5 bases). The CDR3 is made up of 14 amino acids. Germline V gene lookup returns CDR1 SGHTA and CDR2 FQGNSA. V lost 5 bases and J lost 3, with 14 bases in between. CDR3 in amino acids: CASSPLATVYEQYF. DNA of the CDR3: TGTGCCAGCAGCCCCCTCGCGACAGTCTACGAGCAGTACTTC.

The chain couples TRBV18 to TRBJ2-2; D is uncertain. In germline, CDR1 is KGHSH, CDR2 LQKENI. The CDR3 extends over 15 amino acids. V shed 0 bases and J shed 5 bases, with 10 bases lying between them. In nucleotides, the CDR3 is TGTGCCAGCTCACCACCTATGGGATCAACCGGGGAGCTGTTTTTT. Translating it yields CASSPPMGSTGELFF.

The V gene is TRBV10-3, the J gene TRBJ2-6; 7 bases fit TRBD1. This CDR3 spans 18 amino acids. Germline-derived CDR1 and CDR2 are ENHRY and SYGVKD. V shed 6 bases and J 1 base; nucleotides not matched to a gene: 12. The CDR3 region is CAIRPRTGISSGANVLTF. For the CDR3, the DNA is TGTGCCATCAGACCGAGGACAGGCATATCTTCTGGGGCCAACGTCCTGACTTTC.

The chain recombines TRBV7-8 with TRBJ2-5; D might be TRBD1 (5 bases). The V gene's germline CDR1 is SGHVS and CDR2 FQNEAQ. The CDR3 loop spans 16 amino acids. V was trimmed by 3 bases and J by 0 bases, leaving 14 bases between them. CDR3 sequence: CASSLAVTVYQETQYF. In nucleotides, the CDR3 is TGTGCCAGCAGCTTGGCCGTGACAGTGTACCAAGAGACCCAGTACTTC.

This clone was seen a single time. The chain couples TRBV7-3 to TRBJ2-2; the match to TRBD2 covers 10 bases. CDR1 SGHTA and CDR2 FQGTGA come from the germline V gene. The junction had 6 bases not matched to a gene; V was cut back by 1 base and J by 7 bases. The CDR3 sequence is 16 residues long. CDR3 in amino acids: CASSLMSSGGSGELFF. The CDR3, as DNA: TGTGCCAGCAGCTTAATGTCTAGCGGGGGAAGCGGGGAGCTGTTTTTT.

The chain uses TRBV28 and TRBJ1-1; no definite D call. Per the germline V gene, CDR1 is MDHEN and CDR2 is SYDVKM. CDR3 size: 14 residues. The V end was cut by 10 bases, the J end by 4 bases, with 19 bases between. Here the CDR3 DNA reads TGTGCCACCACCGGGTCCCACCTCCTCACTGAAGCTTTCTTT. This sequence encodes CATTGSHLLTEAFF.

The chain uses TRBV10-3 and TRBJ1-2; TRBD1 might be the D (5 bases). This CDR3 is built from 14 residues. Germline values: CDR1 ENHRY, CDR2 SYGVKD. The germline V and J ends were trimmed by 0 bases and 4 bases, with 9 bases remaining between them. DNA for the CDR3: TGTGCCATCAGTGAGTCAGGGGAGATCTATGGCTACACCTTC. The encoded protein is CAISESGEIYGYTF.

Turning to this clone: One junction end does not reproduce the germline sequence, and a read error may be involved. The chain combines TRBV4-2 with TRBJ1-2, with unresolved D. The CDR3 spans 12 residues. CDR1 is LGHNA, CDR2 YNFKEQ, per germline. The CDR3 is CASSQENYGYTF. CDR3 nucleotide sequence: TGTGCCAGCAGCCAAGAAAACTACGGCTACACCTTC.

The genes are TRBV7-2 and TRBJ2-1; 8 nucleotides line up with TRBD1. Germline CDR1 reads SGHTA; CDR2 reads FQGNSA. The CDR3 covers 15 residues. V dropped 5 bases and J dropped 6; count of bases not matched to a gene: 9. CDR3 protein: CASSPGQGAFNEQFF. In DNA, the CDR3 is TGTGCCAGCAGCCCAGGCCAGGGGGCTTTCAATGAGCAGTTCTTC.

This clone occurred a few times. This chain uses TRBV3-1 (or the pseudogene TRBV3-2) with TRBJ2-2; D is perhaps TRBD2 (5 bases). There are 15 residues in the CDR3. The germline gives CDR1 LGHDT, CDR2 YNNKEL (reference sequence). The V end lost 5 bases, the J end lost 7 bases, and 17 bases lay between the germline ends. Here the CDR3 reads CASSNARSGGGELFF. CDR3 sequence (DNA): TGTGCCAGCAGCAACGCCAGGTCCGGAGGCGGGGAGCTGTTTTTT.

V usage is TRBV24-1 and J usage is TRBJ2-5; D is perhaps TRBD1 (6 bases). Germline V CDR1 and CDR2: KGHDR, SFDVKD. V gave up 3 bases and J gave up 5 bases, with 12 bases separating them. The CDR3 consists of 14 residues. CDR3 sequence (DNA): TGTGCCACCAGTGATCCACAGGGCGGCGAGACCCAGTACTTC. Protein product: CATSDPQGGETQYF.

The chain couples TRBV7-2 to TRBJ1-6; no firm D call. This CDR3 has 15 residues. V lost 1 base to trimming and J lost 8 bases, with 12 bases between them. Germline CDR1 and CDR2: SGHTA and FQGNSA. DNA for the CDR3: TGTGCCAGCAGCTTAGAGGTGGGCACGGATTCACCCCTCCACTTT. Translated, it gives CASSLEVGTDSPLHF.

The chain uses TRBV7-9 and TRBJ1-5; TRBD1 is a possible D gene (5 bases). The CDR3 contains 15 residues. V lost 3 bases and J lost 4, with 13 bases in between. Per the germline V gene, CDR1 is SEHNR and CDR2 is FQNEAQ (reference sequence). The CDR3 protein is CASSFGEAGNQPQHF. CDR3 sequence (DNA): TGTGCCAGCAGCTTTGGGGAGGCAGGGAATCAGCCCCAGCATTTT.

This chain connects TRBV5-1 to TRBJ1-4; 7 nucleotides line up with TRBD1. Germline V gene lookup returns CDR1 SGHRS and CDR2 YFSETQ. V trimming: 0 bases; J trimming: 0 bases; junction bases outside the gene matches: 8. This CDR3 is 18 amino acids long. The CDR3 here is CASSLGRRRGATNEKLFF. For the CDR3, the DNA is TGCGCCAGCAGCTTGGGACGACGCAGGGGGGCAACTAATGAAAAACTGTTTTTT.

The V gene is TRBV6-5, the J gene TRBJ2-6, with D uncertain. Germline lookup yields CDR1 MNHEY and CDR2 SVGAGI. CDR3 size: 15 residues. Trimming left V 7 bases short and J 0 bases short, with 10 bases between. The DNA of the CDR3 is TGTGCCAGCATTTATCCCGGCTCTGGGGCCAACGTCCTGACTTTC. Encoded protein: CASIYPGSGANVLTF.

This rearrangement joins TRBV7-2 to TRBJ2-1; 9 positions agree with TRBD2. J gave up 0 bases and V 4 bases, and 7 bases lay outside the gene matches. Germline V lookup: CDR1 SGHTA, CDR2 FQGNSA. There are 17 residues in the CDR3. CDR3 sequence: CASSSRPSGASYNEQFF. The CDR3 region has the DNA TGTGCCAGCAGCTCTCGCCCTAGCGGGGCCTCCTACAATGAGCAGTTCTTC.

The chain joins TRBV5-4 to TRBJ1-1; no definite D call. V was trimmed by 0 bases and J by 2 bases, leaving 11 bases between them. Per germline, CDR1 SGHNT and CDR2 YYREEE (reference sequence). The CDR3 has 15 residues. The CDR3 loop reads CASSLETGRNTEAFF. The DNA for the CDR3 is TGTGCCAGCAGCTTGGAGACTGGGCGAAACACTGAAGCTTTCTTT.

In this sample, this clone turned up a few times. The chain combines TRBV7-3 with TRBJ2-2, with D perhaps matching TRBD2 (6 bases). CDR1 is SGHTA and CDR2 is FQGTGA in the germline V gene. V was shortened by 3 bases and J by 4 bases, with 6 bases between the two germline ends. The CDR3 spans 13 residues. CDR3 DNA sequence: TGTGCCAGCAGCTTGGGGGGCACCGGGGAGCTGTTTTTT. The encoded protein is CASSLGGTGELFF.

This clone was recorded once. This chain connects TRBV7-2 to TRBJ2-1; D unclear. V was pared by 1 base and J by 0 bases, with 13 bases between. Germline CDR1 is SGHTA and CDR2 is FQGNSA. This CDR3 comprises 17 residues. CDR3 amino acids: CASSLVNGGRSYNEQFF. As DNA, the CDR3 is TGTGCCAGCAGCTTAGTTAACGGCGGTCGCTCCTACAATGAGCAGTTCTTC. Full variable domain (remainder filled in from reference TRBV7-2 and TRBJ2-1): GAGVSQSPSNKVTEKGKDVELRCDPISGHTALYWYRQSLGQGLEFLIYFQGNSAPDKSGLPSDRFSAERTGGSVSTLTIQRTQQEDSAVYLCASSLVNGGRSYNEQFFGPGTRLTVL.

This rearrangement joins TRBV2 to TRBJ2-2; D possibly uses TRBD1 or TRBD2 (9 bases each). Trimming removed 4 bases from V and 1 base from J, with 16 bases in between. This CDR3 comprises 17 residues. Germline V gene sequence: CDR1 SNHLY, CDR2 FYNNEI. The CDR3 sequence is CASSARGGQGNTGELFF. In DNA form, the CDR3 reads TGTGCCAGCAGTGCGCGGGGGGGACAGGGGAACACCGGGGAGCTGTTTTTT.

The CDR3 nucleotides read TGTGCCAGCAGCCAAGCCCCGGGCAGCCAAGAGACCCAGTACTTC. As protein: CASSQAPGSQETQYF. This rearrangement joins TRBV3-1 (or the pseudogene TRBV3-2) to TRBJ2-5; D unresolved. Germline V gives CDR1 LGHDT, CDR2 YNNKEL (reference sequence). The CDR3 consists of 15 residues. Trimming removed 1 base at V and 1 base at J, with 10 bases between.